The entry below gives a single TCR beta chain sequence along with its context. Its cognate antigen has yet to be identified. The junction and the germline gene differ at one end; a read error may be behind it. The sample is drawn from a study of regulatory T cells in long-lasting Graves disease (dated by TCRdb to 2020 to 2023). About the investigation overall: Newly diagnosed Graves' disease patients had taken antithyroid drugs for less than 3 months. Patients with persistent Graves' disease were compared with patients with newly diagnosed Graves' disease using TCR sequencing and RNA sequencing of peripheral blood. The study was registered as a clinical trial and conducted in China. TCR sequencing covered approximately 13 persistent and approximately 20 newly diagnosed Graves' disease patients, around 35 samples in total. The research as a whole found: Persistent disease showed preferential use of TRBV28, TRBJ1-2 and TRBJ2-5, whereas newly diagnosed disease favored TRBV20-1 and TRBJ2-1. Compared with newly diagnosed patients, persistent Graves' disease patients had lower TCR Shannon entropy and fewer highly expanded clones, which suggests clonal expansion. Only peripheral blood was studied, because thyroid tissue, the primary lesion, was inaccessible. A larger number of public clonotypes was shared among persistent patients (approximately 3,000) than among newly diagnosed patients (roughly 1,000). Sequencing and analysis were limited to the TCR beta chain. The authors noted that the small sample size was a limitation that may lower accuracy.

The CDR3 holds 18 amino acids from the cysteine to the phenylalanine. Here the CDR3 DNA is all that survives: 54 bases in frame from base 1. Based on the germline V gene (reference sequence), the CDR1 and CDR2 sequences are DFQATT and SNEGSKA. The protocol used for the library was multiplex PCR. Reads for this sample came from an Illumina HiSeq 4000. TCR beta libraries were built with iRepertoire HTBI primers and Arm-PCR amplification of CDR3 regions. PCR products were gel purified before sequencing. Turning to the authors' computational methods: A total of some 60 TRBV and 14 TRBJ segments were identified across samples and were used for gene usage analysis of CDR3 amino acid clonotypes. COPE and FqMerger were used to merge filtered high-quality paired reads into contigs. BLAST was used to align contigs to the IMGT TRBV, TRBD and TRBJ reference genes, and CDR3 was defined following IMGT. Highly expanded clones were defined as clonotypes with a frequency above 0.1%. Shannon entropy served as the measure of repertoire diversity, while the Gini coefficient captured V-J evenness. A clonotype was considered public if more than one individual shared it. TCRdb passed the public sequencing reads through fastp at Q25 and MiXCR, retaining productive beta sequences. Merged by CDR3 protein, the rows form single entries marked with the most common genes and DNA. It is TCRdb's table, rather than the study itself, that gives the V and J calls and clone size. Recorded for this sample are 450,000 to 600,000 distinct CDR3 sequences; 13% of them occurred a single time. The ten largest make up roughly a tenth of the sample.

Reading the label with the study, this specimen's time point is: newly diagnosed GD, antithyroid drugs for less than 3 months. For both TCR sequencing and RNA sequencing, RNA was extracted from PBMCs using TRIzol. Graves' disease was diagnosed according to American Thyroid Association guidelines. Patients for the study were recruited at an endocrinology department in Xi'an, China. Each patient gave approximately 10 milliliters of peripheral blood, collected in an EDTA anticoagulant tube. Ficoll Paque Plus density gradient separation was used to isolate PBMCs, and no further T cell sorting was done. An Agilent 2100 Bioanalyzer and agarose gel were used to assess RNA quality, and a NanoDrop 2000 was used to measure RNA concentration. The sample was also linked to a second study, of T cells in Graves' hyperthyroidism and ophthalmopathy. As that second paper reports: Graves' hyperthyroidism was defined as stable when no progression to ophthalmopathy occurred over 18 months of follow-up. Hyperthyroidism patients were newly diagnosed, with disease duration under 2 months, and aged 18 to 65 years. The study excluded patients with uncontrolled infections, other autoimmune diseases, pregnancy or lactation. Diagnoses were based on clinical symptoms, serum thyroxine and TRAb, thyroid ultrasound and orbital computed tomography. The first round of RT-PCR for the TCR CDR3 was performed with the HTBI primer set and the Qiagen OneStep RT-PCR kit. Most expanded thyroid clonotypes (frequency above 0.001) were also detected in blood, a finding suggesting that blood repertoires may reflect thyroid immune responses. Ophthalmopathy was separated from stable hyperthyroidism by a 13 V-J signature model, with approximately 86% sensitivity and 81% to 82% specificity obtained in cross-validation and 80%/75% obtained in testing. In validation, the model predicted progression to ophthalmopathy a median of roughly 6.1 months before onset, with around 70% sensitivity and roughly 77% specificity. A discovery cohort of fewer than 110 patients, roughly 45 with Graves' ophthalmopathy and about 58 with stable Graves' hyperthyroidism, was used to find distinguishing TCR V-J signatures. Prospective prediction of ophthalmopathy was tested in an independent validation cohort of approximately 19 hyperthyroidism patients and 17 patients who later progressed to ophthalmopathy. The roughly 100 discovery patients were randomly split 7:3 into training and test sets. In more than five Graves' hyperthyroidism patients, the study also compared T-cell repertoires from thyroid tissue with T-cell repertoires from blood. After blood sampling, hyperthyroidism patients were treated with methimazole at a starting dose of 30 mg daily, and ophthalmopathy patients were treated with high-dose intravenous methylprednisolone. A second multiplex PCR round built the libraries, followed by size selection and purification. Paired-end sequencing of the libraries was performed with 100 bp reads on an Illumina HiSeq2000. SOAPnuke was used to process the raw data, with reads discarded if the reads contained adapters or uncalled bases, had a mean Phred below 15, or lacked an exact constant-primer or identifier match. COPE v1.2.5 was used to merge high-quality paired reads, and clonotypes were defined as unique nucleotide sequences. MiTCR v1.1 was used to align the clonotypes against IMGT TRBV, TRBD and TRBJ reference segments. The analysis included only V-J combinations with a frequency above 0.0001, which together covered around 99% of the repertoires. The TCS score was defined as F50 (clonal expansion) divided by E x V (chaos), with BLOSUM62-based TCRdist calculated between CDR3 peptides within each V-J. Welch's t-statistics and random forest reduced some 510 V-J features to roughly 13, which were used in a naive Bayes classifier (R e1071). Sample size was not statistically predetermined, and investigators were not blinded to group allocation. According to the paper, TCR Vbeta CDR3 sequencing was carried out on about 140 peripheral blood samples, which came from more than 40 ophthalmopathy, 75 or so hyperthyroidism and roughly 17 progressor patients.

Sample: peripheral blood mononuclear cells (PBMCs), taken at new diagnosis, from a patient treated with antithyroid drugs. This TCR came from a young man with Graves disease. Donor details come from another sample of the same person, matched by shared clones. The chain uses TRBV20-1 and TRBJ2-1, and TRBD2 aligns with 14 junction nucleotides. The CDR3 region: CSARVPPLGTSGSWEPSF. The DNA is as follows: TGCAGTGCTAGAGTACCCCCCCTCGGGACTAGCGGGAGTTGGGAACCCTCCTTC.